This T cell receptor (beta chain) comes out of a study of cytomegalovirus exposure and HLA in healthy donors (dated by TCRdb to 2017 to 2019). Broadly, across the study: An earlier analysis of roughly 500 of the donors reported 250 to 300 Gb of sequence data and some 120 million unique TCR beta sequences from 150 million to 200 million T cells. Roughly 300 gigabases of sequencing data and 70 million to 100 million unique TCR sequences were included in an early release covering over 600 HLA-typed donors. Among the roughly 400 genotyped donors, approximately 76% belonged to the genetic ancestry cluster associated with self-reported Caucasian donors. The study aimed to test whether cataloging public T cell receptors could reveal signatures of past pathogen exposure. Using immunosequencing, the study profiled T cell repertoires from about 620 subjects and related those repertoires to cytomegalovirus serostatus. A separate validation cohort of 100 to 150 different subjects was used in addition to the 666-subject first cohort. The study combined high-throughput TCR immunosequencing, statistical association of individual TCRs with disease status, and machine learning to predict cytomegalovirus infection status. In a later analysis, previously published TCR beta repertoires from 550 to 750 donors were re-analyzed and high-resolution HLA genotyping was added so that TCR occurrence patterns could be studied. The later analysis used no new phenotypic data to find candidate immune exposures, relying instead on TCR beta sequences and their occurrence across donors. To decide whether each TCR beta V gene segment behaved as functional or pseudogenic, an earlier analysis of 587 of the donors relied on high-throughput TCR beta sequencing. Donor age, sex, ethnicity and CMV serostatus were compiled alongside the repertoire data. Genome-wide SNP genotypes for about 65% of the 666 donors were used in a later genetic analysis, which treated that subset as a discovery cohort. Every discovery cohort repertoire had been produced on one sequencing platform. Both class I and class II loci were covered by HLA typing, at four-digit resolution. The number of typed donors differed by locus: roughly 620-630 for A, B, C, DRB1 and DQB1; 522 for DQA1; approximately 600 for DPA1; and around 470 for DPB1. About five DR-DQ haplotypes were handled as single units for association and clustering, since linkage in the cohort was strong. Among about 400 genotyped donors of the cohort, an average of approximately 220,000 unique TCR beta nucleotide sequences was sequenced per donor, of which roughly 18% were non-productive.

The CDR3 starts with the cysteine, ends with the phenylalanine, and has 12 residues. The CDR3 DNA has 36 bases and is translated from base 1. V lost 0 bases and J lost 12 bases; the stretch between them is 9 bases long. CDR1 GTSNPN and CDR2 SVGIG were looked up in the germline V gene (reference sequence). Overall study results and their limits: A later analysis found that HLA-associated TCR beta chains were more clonally expanded and had lower generation probabilities than equally common non-associated chains. Because the 87-base-pair reads could not distinguish some IMGT-functional V segments, including TRBV6-2 and TRBV6-3, those segments were excluded. In an earlier analysis of roughly 500 of the donors, most TCR beta V segments appeared in productive rearrangements about 87% or about 30% of the time, broadly matching IMGT annotations. Most CMV-associated TCR beta chains appeared to be HLA-restricted in a later analysis, and the HLA associations seemed to be driven largely by CMV exposure. Linkage disequilibrium might explain the correlated functional status among segregating V segments, but an unknown experimental factor could not be ruled out. The study gave a list of more than 150 TCR beta chains associated with cytomegalovirus. Three of the identified cytomegalovirus-associated TCR beta chains were confirmed in vitro to be specific for cytomegalovirus antigens. Roughly uniform sequencing depth across donors was assumed in presence/absence analyses, although this assumption may not hold. Because HLA typing was unavailable for some donors at each locus, only the typed subset was used in association tests. Cytomegalovirus status was reported to be diagnosed by the classifier with high specificity and sensitivity in both the original and validation cohorts. According to a later analysis, TCR association rates differed among HLA loci, with DRB1 alleles showing the most associated TCRs and HLA-C alleles showing the fewest. Only TCR beta chains were sequenced in this cohort, and the absence of alpha or paired-chain data limited detectable features. Specific HLA alleles were associated with 16,951 TCR beta sequences at a false discovery rate of 0.05 in a later analysis. While some public TCRs were present in many individuals, most TCR sequences turned up only very rarely across donors. In a later genetic analysis, a missense DCLRE1C variant was associated with V-gene and J-gene trimming of TCR beta chains, and the association was replicated in an independent cohort. CMV serostatus was the only immune exposure information available for the cohort. In a later analysis, several top co-occurrence clusters were reported to appear linked to parvovirus B19, influenza, CMV and Epstein-Barr virus. The authors suggested that the approach could potentially be extended to other disease states and immunological phenotypes. A further reported finding was that TCR beta sequences accurately predicted the HLA-A and HLA-B alleles for most subjects in the first cohort. Because counts were too low, some 17 rarely observed V segments, including chromosome 9 orphons, were left out of the earlier analysis of 587 of the donors. When HLA alleles, especially DR and DQ, strongly co-occurred, TCR associations were difficult to assign to individual alleles. In a later genetic analysis, fewer N-insertions in productive TCRs were reported among donors in an Asian-associated ancestry cluster than the approximately 710-donor mean. The sequencing pipeline was judged likely to have produced a cluster of highly shared sequence variants as a technical artifact.

The cohort was made up of about 610 healthy bone marrow donors. At the time of sampling, every cohort member was nominally healthy, though immune exposures that went unrecorded were likely present. The donor was CMV seronegative and was included in the group of over 300 seronegative cohort members. A peripheral blood sample was provided by each donor, and peripheral blood mononuclear cells were used for TCR beta sequencing. The Qiagen DNeasy Blood Extraction Kit was used to extract genomic DNA from the blood cell samples. This clone was counted a single time. Its specific antigen is unknown. Base qualities are not recorded, but no much larger clone differs from it by a single base. Library method: the immunoSEQ multiplex PCR assay. A mixture of 60 forward primers for TCR Vbeta segments and 13 reverse primers for TCR Jbeta segments was used in the multiplex PCR. The CDR3 region of rearranged TCR beta genes was amplified from genomic DNA with a multiplex PCR assay. On the Illumina HiSeq System, the amplified TCR beta libraries were sequenced as 87-base-pair reads. From the authors' description of their analysis: In a later analysis, tens of millions of unique TCR beta chains were counted across the approximately 640 repertoires, and roughly 11 million of these chains were shared by at least two donors. To remove PCR and sequencing errors, raw reads were error-corrected and collapsed into unique sequences using a nearest-neighbor algorithm that merged closely related sequences. V, D and J gene segments were assigned by aligning CDR3 sequences to IMGT reference sequences. For a sequence to be retained, a match of at least six nucleotides was required to both a V gene segment and a J gene segment. Rearrangements were called productive when the CDR3 lacked stop codons and stayed in frame with V and J; all others were non-productive. Following IMGT convention, CDR3 was defined as the stretch from the second conserved V-encoded cysteine up to the conserved J-encoded phenylalanine. The earlier analysis of 550 to 650 of the donors excluded any sequence lacking an unambiguous match to a single V gene segment. An earlier analysis of around 600 of the donors classified V segments as functional when productive rearrangements were above 56.7% and as segregating when the standard deviation between donors was above 5%. A statistical classification framework was built to diagnose cytomegalovirus status from the catalog of TCR beta chain sequences. In a later analysis, V and J genes were assigned by comparing TCR nucleotide sequences against IMGT/GENE-DB human TR gene sequences. A later analysis assigned CDR3 sequences and most-parsimonious VDJ recombination scenarios with the TCRdist pipeline. In a later analysis, every TCR beta chain was defined by the combination of its CDR3 amino acid sequence and its V-gene family, and reads without a unique V-gene family were dropped. In a later analysis, 450 to 600 highly shared, low-generation-probability nucleotide sequences were removed to address suspected cross-contamination and a sequencing artifact. For each public chain, a later analysis derived a clonal expansion index from normalized ranks of inferred template counts within each repertoire. In a later analysis, generation probabilities were computed using a VDJ recombination model fitted to out-of-frame rearrangements, and the results were checked against IGoR. A later analysis scored TCR-TCR, TCR-HLA and TCR-CMV co-occurrence with hypergeometric tests, applying a repertoire-size bias correction to TCR pairs. To estimate false discovery rates, a later analysis permuted the HLA or CMV assignments 20 times. In a later analysis, co-occurring TCRs were grouped with DBSCAN, and TCRdist sequence similarity was added when clustering was performed within HLA-allele-positive subsets. For co-occurrence clustering, repertoires with fewer than 30,000 or more than 120,000 public chains were excluded, along with five repertoires with anomalous nucleotide sharing. Held by TCRdb, this immuneACCESS table contains in-frame sequences only and omits some clones. Under half of the omission traces to an unresolved V gene where checked; the cause of the rest is unknown. V and J calls and clone size follow that table, whereas D and trimming were derived from the DNA. The sample includes roughly 200,000 clones, with approximately 88% observed a single time. The top ten clonotypes cover 0.71% of the sample.

Specimen: PBMCs. The receptor was derived from a boy aged 2 to 10 in good health and CMV-seronegative. This chain is built from TRBV30 and TRBJ1-6; there is no confident call for the D gene. The sequenced DNA is TGTGCCTGGAGTGTGAGGGCCCAACCCCTCCACTTT. Translated, this is CAWSVRAQPLHF.